This TCR beta chain was found in a study of PD-1 blockade in mismatch repair-deficient tumors. As for the study in general: Patients had over ten mismatch repair-deficient cancer types and were previously treated and progressing. General study findings and limits: Tumor-resident clones, often absent from pretreatment blood, expanded after pembrolizumab and then contracted.

TCRs were sequenced from three patients responding to pembrolizumab. The length of the CDR3 is 17 residues. V trimming: 0 bases; J trimming: 6 bases; junction bases outside the gene matches: 6. Germline V gene data show CDR1 as SGHRS and CDR2 as YFSETQ. Libraries were prepared by immunoSEQ multiplex PCR; TCRdb keeps only in-frame clonotypes and omits some of them. The sample has roughly 80,000 clones; more than 65% are singletons. On this clone: The antigen is undetermined.

Sequenced material: peripheral blood, taken 12 weeks after starting pembrolizumab. This clonotype was sampled from an adult with mismatch repair-deficient cancer. This chain joins TRBV5-1 and TRBJ2-3, with 14 bases fitting TRBD2. The CDR3 sequence is CASSLGGLAGVIDTQYF. The CDR3 DNA reads TGCGCCAGCAGCTTGGGGGGACTAGCGGGAGTAATTGATACGCAGTATTTT.